These T cell receptor beta chains were read from a single sample in a study of glioma-infiltrating T cells after dendritic cell vaccination. Some clones are missing from TCRdb's copy, which holds only in-frame ones; the method was immunoSEQ multiplex PCR. The table shows about 67,000 clones, with roughly 79% occurring only once. Sequencing was performed on blood, taken before dendritic cell vaccination. The origin of the receptors is a human donor with glioblastoma. Both conserved end residues are part of each CDR3. A D gene is named only where the DNA matches it firmly.

v_call,d_call,j_call,cdr3_aa
TRBV6-6,.,TRBJ1-2,CASSYTLTENYGYTF
TRBV5-1,TRBD2,TRBJ2-3,CASKRDGLQGLEGGTDTQYF
TRBV28,.,TRBJ1-2,CASSLDTNYGYTF
TRBV2,TRBD2,TRBJ2-2,CASSEARGEGGELFF
TRBV27,.,TRBJ1-1,CASSPHSQAVMNTEAFF
TRBV5-8,TRBD2,TRBJ2-3,CASSLVGLAGGTDTQYF
TRBV6-5,.,TRBJ1-1,CASSFGQIKNTEAFF
TRBV4-1,TRBD1,TRBJ1-2,CASSLGQGARGYTF
TRBV9,TRBD1,TRBJ2-7,CASSPRTGGYEQYF
TRBV12-2,.,TRBJ1-1,CASRLVGDRKAFF
TRBV27,.,TRBJ1-2,CASSLAGGGYGYTF
TRBV4-2,.,TRBJ1-6,CASSQERDTYNSPLHF
TRBV19,TRBD1,TRBJ2-6,CASSLRDRGSSGANVLTF
TRBV11-3,.,TRBJ2-3,CASSLHPADTQYF
TRBV5-4,.,TRBJ1-5,CASSLGGSNQPQHF
TRBV6-5,.,TRBJ2-7,CASSRVGSDEQYF
TRBV7-3,.,TRBJ2-7,CASSPGQNEQYF
TRBV4-3,TRBD1,TRBJ2-5,CASSQEGQGTQETQYF
TRBV19,.,TRBJ2-7,CASSIYEGNSYEQYF
TRBV9,TRBD1,TRBJ1-1,CASSARGGQLNTEAFF
TRBV7-2,TRBD2,TRBJ2-7,CASSLTTSGGRVGEQYF
TRBV11-3,.,TRBJ1-1,CASSLRGGKAFF
TRBV2,.,TRBJ1-2,CASSESGRGYGYTF